Listed here is a single TCR beta chain. The antigen is undetermined. The data stem from a study of graft-versus-host responses after intestinal transplantation. Study-wide background: Among the recipients, transplants were multivisceral, liver-intestinal, or isolated intestinal. Every transplant recipient was induced with anti-thymocyte globulin, then maintained on tacrolimus and steroids for about 3 years. General study points: Investigators detected GvH clones in recipient marrow, with some emerging earlier in ileum or blood.

Produced via immunoSEQ multiplex PCR; TCRdb's table is partial and in-frame only. The table records roughly 40,000 clones, roughly nine tenths of them present only once. The V gene's germline CDR1 is MDHEN and CDR2 SYDVKM. V dropped 6 bases and J dropped 4 bases, with 15 bases sitting between them. The CDR3 length is 14 residues. The chain carries TRBV28 and TRBJ1-2; D uncertain. The sample in question was PBMCs, obtained 524 days after transplant. The sequence was collected from a human patient who received an intestinal transplant, so some T cells may come from the graft donor. CDR3 sequence (DNA): TGTGCCAGCAGGCCCCGAGGAGGCGTCTATGGCTACACCTTC. Translation gives CASRPRGGVYGYTF.